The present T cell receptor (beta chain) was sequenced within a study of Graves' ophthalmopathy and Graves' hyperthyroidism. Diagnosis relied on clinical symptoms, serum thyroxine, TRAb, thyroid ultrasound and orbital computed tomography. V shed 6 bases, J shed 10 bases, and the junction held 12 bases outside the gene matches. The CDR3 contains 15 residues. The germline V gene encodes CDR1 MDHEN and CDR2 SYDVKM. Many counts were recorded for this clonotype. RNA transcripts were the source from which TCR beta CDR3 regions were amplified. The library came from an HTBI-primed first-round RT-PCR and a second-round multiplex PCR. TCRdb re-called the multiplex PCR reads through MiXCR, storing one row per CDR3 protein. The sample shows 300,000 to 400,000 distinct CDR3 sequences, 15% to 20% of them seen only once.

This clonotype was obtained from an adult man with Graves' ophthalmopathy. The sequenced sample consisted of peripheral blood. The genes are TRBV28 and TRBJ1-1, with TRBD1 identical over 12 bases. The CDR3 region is CASRPFSGQGASAFF. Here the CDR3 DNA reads TGTGCCAGCAGACCCTTTTCGGGACAGGGGGCTTCAGCTTTCTTT.